This T cell receptor beta chain was documented in a study of shared clonotypes between healthy human individuals. Germline V gene data show CDR1 as MNHNS and CDR2 as SASEGT. Germline trimming cut 5 bases from V and 9 bases from J; bases unmatched to any gene: 7. The CDR3 totals 13 residues. TCRdb's copy holds only in-frame clones and misses some; the assay was immunoSEQ multiplex PCR. The table includes more than 1 million clones, more than 75% detected once. V usage is TRBV6-1 and J usage is TRBJ2-1; TRBD2 matches at 7 bases. The sequenced sample consisted of memory CD4+ T cells from PBMCs. Subset here: CD45RA-negative fraction. This TCR was recovered from a man aged 18 to 35 in good health. Some clones in this sample may be carry-over from other donors' samples. CDR3 nucleotide sequence: TGTGCCAGCAGTTGGACTAGGTTGCTTGAGCAGTTCTTC. Protein product: CASSWTRLLEQFF.